In this sample, the clone carrying this T cell receptor beta chain turned up a few times. Other DNA sequences in the sample encode the same CDR3. Generated by immunoSEQ multiplex PCR, the TCRdb table keeps only in-frame clones and is missing some. This table has about 83,000 clones, roughly nine tenths appearing once. The source of the sample is a study of technical replicates of blood from a handful of donors. Germline CDR1 reads GTSNPN; CDR2 reads SVGIG (reference sequence). This CDR3 contains 12 residues. The germline V and J ends were trimmed by 2 bases and 0 bases, with 4 bases remaining between them.

The sequenced sample was T cells isolated from PBMCs. The genes are TRBV30 and TRBJ2-5, with D hard to call. The TCR comes from a human donor in good health. The CDR3 protein is CAWSYNQETQYF. DNA for the CDR3: TGTGCCTGGAGTTACAACCAAGAGACCCAGTACTTC.